This T cell receptor beta chain is from a study of T cell responses to AZD1222 COVID-19 vaccine. Whole-study results and caveats: Among spike-specific TCRs, nearly half reportedly target unmutated variant regions. Spike-specific TCR breadth and depth rose after two AZD1222 doses. Spike regions recognized by vaccine-associated CD4 TCRs spanned the protein, led by 160-218 and 743-854.

Clones were read by immunoSEQ multiplex PCR, and TCRdb kept only the in-frame ones, dropping some. The sample includes tens of thousands of clones, approximately 90% of them seen just once. Worth noting for this clone: Its antigen is still unknown.

The V gene end was trimmed by 6 bases and the J gene end by 5 bases; junction bases not matched to a gene: 11. The CDR3 totals 14 residues. The V gene's germline CDR1 is SQVTM and CDR2 ANQGSEA. The TCR comes from an adult who received the MenACWY meningococcal vaccine as a control. The rearrangement uses TRBV29-1 and TRBJ2-5, with 8 bases fitting TRBD1. Sample: peripheral blood, taken 28 days after the second dose of the MenACWY control vaccine. The CDR3 nucleotides read TGCAGCGTGGCCTGGACAGGGCGGAGGGAGACCCAGTACTTC. Its protein product is CSVAWTGRRETQYF.